These T cell receptor beta chains were read from a single sample in a study of blood T cell repertoires in COVID-19. The protocol was immunoSEQ multiplex PCR, while the TCRdb copy is restricted to in-frame clones and leaves out a portion. The repertoire holds 300,000 or so clones, with over 75% as singletons. Specimen: PBMCs or T cells enriched from blood (not recorded which). The source of these receptors is a woman in her 30s who had recovered from COVID-19. Each CDR3 is given with its conserved first and last residue.

TRBV10-3	TRBJ2-7	CAISDRDRGYEQYF
TRBV20-1	TRBJ2-5	CSAQQETQYF
TRBV3-1/TRBV3-2	TRBJ2-2	CASSHAHRGFGELFF
TRBV3-1/TRBV3-2	TRBJ2-7	CASSQDTRGNYEQYF
TRBV12-5	TRBJ1-1	CASGSAGGTEAFF
TRBV6-6	TRBJ2-1	CASSRPGLAGSNEQFF
TRBV19	TRBJ2-1	CASSIDNNSLEQFF
TRBV21-1	TRBJ2-7	CASSKDKGTGGCYEQYF
TRBV7-6	TRBJ1-2	CASSSGTGGLYGYTF
TRBV4-3	TRBJ1-1	CASSQERGQKFGTEAFF
TRBV3-1/TRBV3-2	TRBJ1-6	CASSQGVAGTNYSPLHF
TRBV6-5	TRBJ2-7	CASSAGGQPYEQYF
TRBV7-9	TRBJ2-3	CASSSPGQPRSDTQYF
TRBV28	TRBJ2-7	CASNRRAYYEQYF
TRBV27	TRBJ2-3	CASSLLVGEGQYF
TRBV5-4	TRBJ2-1	CASSSQGANYNEQFF
TRBV5-8	TRBJ1-5	CASSSPQGAGSYSNQPQHF
TRBV7-8	TRBJ2-1	CASLGYNEQFF
TRBV7-9	TRBJ2-4	CASSLVRSGPAKNIQYF
TRBV6-5	TRBJ1-1	CASSYSPAPLNTEAFF
TRBV3-1/TRBV3-2	TRBJ2-7	CASSAGTTYEQYF
TRBV30	TRBJ1-3	CAWDGDNRFGNTIYF
TRBV13	TRBJ2-3	CASSLDRGGSWQYF
TRBV30	TRBJ1-1	CAWSKGQRNTEAFF
TRBV9	TRBJ2-7	CASSVGSGGLYEQYF
TRBV7-2	TRBJ2-2	CASSASGLMNGELFF
TRBV4-3	TRBJ1-2	CASSQDPGEWRGYTF
TRBV5-1	TRBJ2-1	CASSLAPSSYNEQFF
TRBV5-8	TRBJ2-5	CASSLGQAREETQYF
TRBV11-2	TRBJ1-6	CASSPRPTGGSPLHF
TRBV2	TRBJ1-5	CASSESWSRAGGRGNQPQHF
TRBV6-1	TRBJ1-2	CASSGPILGGPNYGYTF
TRBV5-6	TRBJ1-4	CASSLKTVNEKLFF
TRBV24-1	TRBJ1-2	CATSDPRGNYGYTF
TRBV28	TRBJ1-6	CASRRDSSYNSPLHF
TRBV6-5	TRBJ1-1	CASTPEMNTEAFF
TRBV3-1/TRBV3-2	TRBJ1-3	CASSQVGGLGASGNTIYF
TRBV27	TRBJ2-1	CASRTGGARNEQFF
TRBV6-6	TRBJ2-7	CASRQTSGGHSYEQYF
TRBV7-2	TRBJ2-1	CASSSAVGANEQFF
TRBV6-2/TRBV6-3	TRBJ2-7	CASSRLAGVSYEQYF
TRBV2	TRBJ2-2	CASGTSPNTGELFF
TRBV7-6	TRBJ2-5	CASSLGQGTEETQYF
TRBV5-1	TRBJ1-1	CASSLGQGAAEAFF
TRBV24-1	TRBJ2-3	CATSDPPGRGGSTDTQYF
TRBV9	TRBJ1-1	CASSGGQGKEGENTEAFF
TRBV19	TRBJ1-2	CASSIDPRETRGYTF
TRBV28	TRBJ1-2	CASSLMGQGAGNYGYTF
TRBV27	TRBJ1-2	CASSFLSPGGDGYTF
TRBV15	TRBJ2-7	CATSTEQGVYEQYF
TRBV29-1	TRBJ2-7	CSVRGGKLGYEQYF
TRBV19	TRBJ1-3	CASSIGQATGNTIYF
TRBV30	TRBJ2-7	CAWGRDRGAEQYF
TRBV3-1/TRBV3-2	TRBJ1-6	CASSYRDRASPLHF
TRBV30	TRBJ1-6	CAWGLIAYSPLHF